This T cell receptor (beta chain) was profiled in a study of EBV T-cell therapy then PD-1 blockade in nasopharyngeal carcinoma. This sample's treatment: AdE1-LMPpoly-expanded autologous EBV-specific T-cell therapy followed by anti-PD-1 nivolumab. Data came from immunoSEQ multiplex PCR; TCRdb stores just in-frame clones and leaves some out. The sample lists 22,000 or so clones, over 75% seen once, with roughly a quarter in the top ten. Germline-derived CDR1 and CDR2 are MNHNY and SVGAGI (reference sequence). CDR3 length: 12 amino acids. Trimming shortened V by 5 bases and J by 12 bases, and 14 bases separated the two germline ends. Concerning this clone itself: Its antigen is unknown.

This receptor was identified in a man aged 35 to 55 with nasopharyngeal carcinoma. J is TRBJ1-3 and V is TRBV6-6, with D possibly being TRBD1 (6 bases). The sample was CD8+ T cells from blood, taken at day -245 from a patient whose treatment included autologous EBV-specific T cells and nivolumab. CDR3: CASSTGGRGIYF. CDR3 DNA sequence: TGTGCCAGCAGTACCGGGGGCCGTGGCATATATTTT.